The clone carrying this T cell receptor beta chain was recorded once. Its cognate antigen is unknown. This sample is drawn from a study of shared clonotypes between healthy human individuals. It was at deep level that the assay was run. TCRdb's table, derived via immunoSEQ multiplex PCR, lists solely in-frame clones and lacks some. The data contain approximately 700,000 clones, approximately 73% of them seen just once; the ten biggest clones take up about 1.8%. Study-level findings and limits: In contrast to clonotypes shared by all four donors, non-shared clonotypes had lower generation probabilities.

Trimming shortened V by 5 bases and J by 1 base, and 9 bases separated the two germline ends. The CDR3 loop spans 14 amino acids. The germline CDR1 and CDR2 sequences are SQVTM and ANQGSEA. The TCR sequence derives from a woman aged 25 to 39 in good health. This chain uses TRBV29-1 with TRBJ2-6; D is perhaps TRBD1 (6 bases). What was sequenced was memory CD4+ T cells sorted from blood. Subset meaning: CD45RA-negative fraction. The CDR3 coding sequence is TGCAGCGTTTTTGACAGGTCTGGGGCCAACGTCCTGACTTTC. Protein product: CSVFDRSGANVLTF.